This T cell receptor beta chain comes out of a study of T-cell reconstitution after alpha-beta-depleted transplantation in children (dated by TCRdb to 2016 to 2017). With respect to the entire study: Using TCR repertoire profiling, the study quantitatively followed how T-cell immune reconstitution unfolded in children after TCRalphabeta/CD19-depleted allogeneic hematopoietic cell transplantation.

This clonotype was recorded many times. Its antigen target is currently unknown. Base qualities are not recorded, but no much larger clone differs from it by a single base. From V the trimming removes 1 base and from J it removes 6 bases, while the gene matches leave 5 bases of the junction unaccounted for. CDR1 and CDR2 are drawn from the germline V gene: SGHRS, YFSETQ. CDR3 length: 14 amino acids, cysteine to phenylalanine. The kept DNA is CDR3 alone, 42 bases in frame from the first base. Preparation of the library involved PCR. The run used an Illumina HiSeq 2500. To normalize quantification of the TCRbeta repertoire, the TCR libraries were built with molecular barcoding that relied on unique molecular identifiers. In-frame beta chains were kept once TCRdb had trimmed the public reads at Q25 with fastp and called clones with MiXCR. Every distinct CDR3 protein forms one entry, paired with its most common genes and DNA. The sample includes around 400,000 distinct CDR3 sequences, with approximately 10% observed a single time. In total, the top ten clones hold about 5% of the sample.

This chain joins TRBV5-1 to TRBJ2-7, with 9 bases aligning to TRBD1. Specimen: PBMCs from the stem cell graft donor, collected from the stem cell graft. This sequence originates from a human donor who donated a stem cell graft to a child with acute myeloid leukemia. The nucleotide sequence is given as TGCGCCAGCAGCTTGACAGGGGGCGCGCCCGAGCAGTACTTC. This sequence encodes CASSLTGGAPEQYF.